This entry concerns a single T cell receptor (beta chain). No per-base quality is available; no much larger clone lies one base away. Trimming takes 0 bases from V and 15 bases from J, and the germline ends sit 9 bases apart. CDR1 SGHAT and CDR2 FQNNGV are derived from the germline V gene. The CDR3 measures 11 amino acids from cysteine to phenylalanine. This entry keeps only the CDR3 DNA: 33 bases, framed from base 1. Because TCR-alpha and TCR-beta chains were sequenced unpaired, no chain pairing information was available. The immunoSEQ multiplex PCR assay was used to generate TCR libraries, with TCR-beta and/or TCR-alpha/delta assays applied to each sample. Amplified TCR libraries were sequenced on the Illumina high-throughput platform. Per the authors' processing: Clustering and dimensionality reduction were performed using pairwise TCRdist distances among GMM-specific receptors from ex vivo sorted or in vitro expanded T cells. Sequence motifs, defined by gene usage and CDR3 content, were tested for enrichment in tetramer-positive compared with tetramer-negative populations. The source is immuneACCESS, and TCRdb retained only in-frame sequences with V and J called. Part of the clones is not carried over; for the studies checked, unresolved V genes explain less than half of this, and the remainder is unexplained. Clonal size and the V and J genes are those of that table, whereas D and trimming came from the DNA. The sample records 54,000 or so clones, around 81% of which are singletons. The top ten clonotypes cover about 13% of the sample.

The data are from a study of T cells in tuberculosis listed by TCRdb under 2018. About the investigation overall: In the study, CD1B tetramers and high-throughput TCR immunosequencing were combined to characterize T cells specific for the mycobacterial lipid antigen glucose monomycolate (GMM).

After being thawed and rested overnight, PBMC were stained with GMM-loaded CD1B tetramer, a Live/Dead dye and anti-CD3, and were then sorted on a FACS Aria II. C32 glucose monomycolate purified from Rhodococcus equi was loaded onto CD1B tetramers. Before cryopreservation, the PBMC used for tetramer sorting had been depleted of CD14-expressing monocytes as part of a separate study. About 95,000 tetramer-negative cells were sorted from each donor and analyzed alongside the tetramer-positive cells. GMM-loaded CD1B tetramers were used to sort antigen-specific T cells from a few healthy South African adults. Overall study outcomes, separate from this receptor: T cells binding the CD1B-GMM tetramer with low affinity may have been missed by the stringent sort gate.

The sample taken for sequencing was CD1b-GMM tetramer-negative cells sorted from PBMCs. Taken with the paper, the label for cell subset or site translates to: T cells not binding CD1B-GMM tetramer, sorted from same donor. The chain is encoded by TRBV11-2 joined to TRBJ2-1; no D segment can be confidently identified. The clonotype comes from an adult woman with latent tuberculosis. At the DNA level, the sequence is TGTGCCAGCAGCTTAGATTCGGCGGTGTTCTTC. Translated, it reads CASSLDSAVFF. The CDR3 plus the reference TRBV11-2 and TRBJ2-1 genes for the other parts give the full variable domain: EAGVAQSPRYKIIEKRQSVAFWCNPISGHATLYWYQQILGQGPKLLIQFQNNGVVDDSQLPKDRFSAERLKGVDSTLKIQPAKLEDSAVYLCASSLDSAVFFGPGTRLTVL.